Shown below are 20 T cell receptor beta chains from a single sample sequenced in a study of STAT5B mutations in CD4+ large granular lymphocyte leukemia. Libraries were prepared by immunoSEQ multiplex PCR; TCRdb keeps only in-frame clonotypes and omits some of them. This sample has 30,000 or so clones, with over 80% found just once. The sequenced sample consisted of CD4+ T cells from blood buffy coats. These receptors came from a human donor in good health.

This clone has only one observation. The chain links TRBV18 to TRBJ2-7; no reliable D call. Per germline, CDR1 KGHSH and CDR2 LQKENI. V lost 5 bases to trimming and J lost 3 bases, with 11 bases between them. CDR3 size: 13 residues. The CDR3 loop is CASSIAEHYEQYF. CDR3 nucleotide sequence: TGTGCCAGCTCAATCGCAGAGCACTACGAGCAGTACTTC.

The V gene is TRBV5-1, the J gene TRBJ2-2; weak D call: TRBD2 (6 bases). The CDR3 is made up of 15 amino acids. The germline CDR1 and CDR2 sequences are SGHRS and YFSETQ. V shed 0 bases and J shed 3 bases, with 9 bases lying between them. The CDR3 nucleotides read TGCGCCAGCAGCTTGGTTAGCGGAGACACCGGGGAGCTGTTTTTT. It yields the protein CASSLVSGDTGELFF.

The rearrangement uses TRBV7-2 and TRBJ2-7; the D gene is possibly TRBD2 (6 bases). This CDR3 is built from 13 residues. Per germline, CDR1 SGHTA and CDR2 FQGNSA. The V gene lost 2 bases and the J gene lost 6 bases, with 11 bases spanning the gap. CDR3 amino acids: CASSLTLASEQYF. In DNA form, the CDR3 reads TGTGCCAGCAGCTTAACCCTAGCGAGCGAGCAGTACTTC.

J is TRBJ2-5 and V is TRBV7-2, with D unresolved. The CDR3 has 12 residues. CDR1 and CDR2 (germline): SGHTA, FQGNSA. V lost 3 bases to trimming and J lost 5 bases, with 7 bases between them. The CDR3: CASSLFGETQYF. The CDR3 coding sequence is TGTGCCAGCAGCTTGTTCGGGGAGACCCAGTACTTC.

This chain connects TRBV30 to TRBJ1-3; D is perhaps TRBD1 (6 bases). This CDR3 region has 15 residues. The ends were cut back, 0 bases at V and 4 bases at J, with 13 bases in the middle. CDR1 and CDR2 from the germline V gene are GTSNPN and SVGIG (reference sequence). The CDR3: CAWSVFAGQGNTIYF. CDR3 in DNA: TGTGCCTGGAGTGTATTTGCGGGACAAGGAAACACCATATATTTT.

J is TRBJ2-5 and V is TRBV10-3; the D gene is possibly TRBD1 (5 bases). The CDR3 covers 15 residues. The V gene's germline CDR1 is ENHRY and CDR2 SYGVKD. The ends were cut back, 2 bases at V and 5 bases at J, with 15 bases in the middle. The CDR3 DNA follows: TGTGCCATCAGTGAGCCCCAAGGGGCTGGGGAGACCCAGTACTTC. Its translation is CAISEPQGAGETQYF.

CDR3 protein: CASSIRDPQDEQFF. The CDR3 nucleotides are TGTGCCAGCAGTATTCGGGACCCCCAGGATGAGCAGTTCTTC. The V gene is TRBV27, the J gene TRBJ2-1; possibly TRBD1 or TRBD2 for D (5 bases each). V shed 5 bases and J shed 8 bases, with 16 bases lying between them. CDR1 and CDR2 (germline): MNHEY, SMNVEV (reference sequence). This CDR3 region has 14 residues.

The rearrangement joins TRBV30 to TRBJ1-5, with 9 bases aligning to TRBD1. Germline trimming cut 1 base from V and 5 bases from J; bases unmatched to any gene: 3. CDR1 GTSNPN and CDR2 SVGIG come from the germline V gene (reference sequence). There are 14 residues in the CDR3. In DNA form, the CDR3 reads TGTGCCTGGAGTGCGGGACAGGGACATCAGCCCCAGCATTTT. It encodes CAWSAGQGHQPQHF.

This chain links TRBV6-5 with TRBJ1-4; D is undetermined. The V gene's germline CDR1 is MNHEY and CDR2 SVGAGI. CDR3 length equals 15 residues. V lost 2 bases and J 5 bases, leaving 12 bases between the germline ends. The CDR3 sequence is CASSYMTGLNEKLFF. The CDR3 nucleotides read TGTGCCAGCAGTTACATGACCGGCTTAAATGAAAAACTGTTTTTT.

This clone appeared a few times. This chain's CDR3 is CASSESTHLTEYNEQFF. CDR3 bases: TGCGCCAGCAGTGAGTCGACTCATCTTACGGAGTACAATGAGCAGTTCTTC. This chain joins TRBV10-2 and TRBJ2-1; D uncertain. The CDR3 has 17 residues. The V end was cut by 0 bases, the J end by 4 bases, with 16 bases between. CDR1 is WSHSY, CDR2 SAAADI, per germline.

The count of this clone is one. J is TRBJ2-3 and V is TRBV27; 12 bases match TRBD2. The V segment lost 5 bases and the J segment 0 bases; nucleotides outside the gene matches: 0. CDR3 length: 15 amino acids. Germline values: CDR1 MNHEY, CDR2 SMNVEV (reference sequence). CDR3 residues: CASSTSGRSTDTQYF. As DNA, the CDR3 is TGTGCCAGCAGTACTAGCGGGAGGAGCACAGATACGCAGTATTTT.

This rearrangement joins TRBV18 to TRBJ1-3; 7 nucleotides align to TRBD1. The CDR3 runs to 17 residues. Germline V gene data show CDR1 as KGHSH and CDR2 as LQKENI. J gave up 1 base and V 4 bases, and 10 bases lay outside the gene matches. CDR3 DNA: TGTGCCAGCTCACAGGGGCCCGGGACAGAATCTGGAAACACCATATATTTT. Translating gives CASSQGPGTESGNTIYF.

The chain carries TRBV19 and TRBJ2-6, with D unclear. Germline CDR1 LNHDA, CDR2 SQIVND (reference sequence). V lost 4 bases and J lost 9, with 13 bases in between. This CDR3 comprises 14 residues. The CDR3 loop reads CASSRTDRSNVLTF. The CDR3 nucleotides read TGTGCCAGTAGTAGGACGGACCGAAGCAACGTCCTGACTTTC.

The chain's CDR3 is CASSEDGTTQQFF. The CDR3 nucleotides are TGTGCCAGCAGTGAGGACGGGACAACACAGCAGTTCTTC. The chain combines TRBV6-1 with TRBJ2-1; possibly TRBD1 for D (6 bases). V shed 3 bases and J shed 11 bases, with 14 bases lying between them. The length of the CDR3 is 13 residues. From germline, CDR1 is MNHNS and CDR2 SASEGT.

In regard to this clone: Germline and junction disagree at one end, which may indicate a read error. This sample also contains other DNA sequences that code for the same CDR3. The rearrangement joins TRBV6-5 to TRBJ1-4; TRBD1 matches at 7 bases. The CDR3 is 15 residues long. Germline loops: CDR1 MNHEY, CDR2 SVGAGI. The CDR3 reads CASSYSDRTNEKLFF. DNA of the CDR3: TGTGCCAGCAGTTACTCGGACAGGACTAATGAAAAACTGTTTTTC.

The chain carries TRBV5-1 and TRBJ2-1; 7 nucleotides align to TRBD2. V shed 1 base and J 5 bases; nucleotides not matched to a gene: 6. This CDR3 region has 15 residues. Germline CDR1 is SGHRS and CDR2 is YFSETQ. The chain's CDR3 is CASSLWGGDDNEQFF. The CDR3 DNA reads TGCGCCAGCAGCTTGTGGGGAGGGGACGACAATGAGCAGTTCTTC. The variable domain in full, with the rest retrieved from reference TRBV5-1 and TRBJ2-1, is KAGVTQTPRYLIKTRGQQVTLSCSPISGHRSVSWYQQTPGQGLQFLFEYFSETQRNKGNFPGRFSGRQFSNSRSEMNVSTLELGDSALYLCASSLWGGDDNEQFFGPGTRLTVL.

CDR3 in amino acids: CSVEDLNYGYTF. CDR3 nucleotides: TGCAGCGTTGAAGATCTTAACTATGGCTACACCTTC. V gene TRBV29-1 combines with J gene TRBJ1-2; unclear D gene. The ends were cut back, 0 bases at V and 1 base at J, with 3 bases in the middle. Germline CDR1 SQVTM, CDR2 ANQGSEA. The CDR3 has 12 residues.

The chain carries TRBV10-1 and TRBJ2-2; perhaps TRBD1 as D (7 bases). CDR1 WNHNN and CDR2 SYGVQD come from the germline V gene (reference sequence). The CDR3 covers 14 residues. V lost 6 bases and J lost 4, with 12 bases in between. The CDR3 DNA sequence: TGCGCCAGCAGCCGACAGGGAGGCACCGGGGAGCTGTTTTTT. It yields the protein CASSRQGGTGELFF.

V gene TRBV28 combines with J gene TRBJ1-1, with D maybe TRBD1 (5 bases). V gave up 5 bases and J gave up 1 base, with 11 bases separating them. CDR3 size: 14 residues. The germline V gene encodes CDR1 MDHEN and CDR2 SYDVKM. CDR3 sequence (DNA): TGTGCCAGCAGTCGACAGCCTAGGAACACTGAAGCTTTCTTT. The encoded protein is CASSRQPRNTEAFF.

J is TRBJ1-3 and V is TRBV7-2; a possible D gene is TRBD1 (6 bases). The germline V and J ends were trimmed by 1 base and 3 bases, with 10 bases remaining between them. The CDR3 extends over 15 amino acids. Germline V lookup: CDR1 SGHTA, CDR2 FQGNSA. The CDR3 DNA reads TGTGCCAGCAGCTTAGAAGGGGGGATTGGAAACACCATATATTTT. Residues: CASSLEGGIGNTIYF.